This paragraph reports one T cell receptor (beta chain). This clonotype has a count of ten or more. Its antigen specificity is not known. Base qualities are not recorded, but no much larger clone differs from it by a single base. The data originate from a study of T cells in Graves' hyperthyroidism and ophthalmopathy (dated by TCRdb to the late 2010s). Turning to the overall study: Peripheral blood samples were taken at the time of initial diagnosis, prior to any treatment. To identify TCR V-J signatures that set the groups apart, the researchers used a discovery cohort of 100 patients, made up of some 41 with Graves' ophthalmopathy and about 60 with stable Graves' hyperthyroidism. An independent validation cohort of around 19 hyperthyroidism patients and 17 patients who later progressed to ophthalmopathy tested prospective prediction of ophthalmopathy. The 100 discovery patients were divided at random into training and test sets in a 7:3 ratio. In addition, the study compared T-cell repertoires in thyroid tissue and in blood from six Graves' hyperthyroidism patients. After blood sampling, hyperthyroidism patients were treated with methimazole at a starting dose of 30 mg daily, and ophthalmopathy patients were treated with high-dose intravenous methylprednisolone. The paper describes TCR Vbeta CDR3 sequencing of 140 or so peripheral blood samples, made up of approximately 40 ophthalmopathy patients, roughly 75 hyperthyroidism patients and 17 progressor patients.

The investigation overall reported the following: A 13 V-J signature model separated ophthalmopathy from stable hyperthyroidism, with over 85% sensitivity and about 81% specificity in cross-validation and 80%/75% in testing. In validation, the model predicted progression to ophthalmopathy a median of around 6.5 months before onset, with approximately 68% sensitivity and about 75% specificity. Most expanded thyroid clonotypes (frequency above 0.001) were also detected in blood, a finding suggesting that blood repertoires may reflect thyroid immune responses. No statistical method was used to set the sample size in advance, and investigators knew the group allocation.

CDR1 and CDR2 are drawn from the germline V gene (reference sequence): SGHNT, YYREEE. Measured from the cysteine to the phenylalanine, the CDR3 is 15 residues long. Just CDR3 DNA is preserved here, 45 bases in frame from base 1. The germline V end is reduced by 7 bases and the J end by 6 bases; junction bases left unmatched: 11. The hyperthyroidism patients were between 18 and 65 years old and newly diagnosed, with a disease duration of less than 2 months. The study excluded patients with uncontrolled infections, other autoimmune diseases, pregnancy or lactation. Diagnoses relied on clinical symptoms, serum thyroxine and TRAb, thyroid ultrasound and orbital computed tomography. Blood from progressor patients was collected at the time of first diagnosis with hyperthyroidism, before any ophthalmopathy symptoms had appeared. Ficoll-Paque density gradient centrifugation was used to isolate PBMCs from around 9.1 ml of fresh peripheral blood. Progressor patients were initially diagnosed with Graves' hyperthyroidism and developed ophthalmopathy during follow-up. Total RNA was extracted with Trizol reagent, and quality was checked on an Agilent 2100 Bioanalyzer.

Amplification of TCR beta CDR3 regions was carried out from RNA transcripts. A first-round RT-PCR of the TCR CDR3 used the HTBI primer set with the Qiagen OneStep RT-PCR kit. A second multiplex PCR round built the libraries, followed by size selection and purification. Sequencing of the libraries was done on an Illumina HiSeq2000 using paired-end 100 bp reads. As for the original processing: SOAPnuke was used to process the raw data, throwing out any read that contained adapters or uncalled bases, had a mean Phred below 15, or lacked an exact constant-primer or identifier match. High-quality paired reads were merged with COPE v1.2.5, and unique nucleotide sequences were defined as clonotypes. MiTCR v1.1 was used to align the clonotypes against IMGT TRBV, TRBD and TRBJ reference segments. Only V-J combinations with frequency above 0.0001, covering roughly 99% of repertoires, were analysed. A TCS score was defined as the ratio of F50 (clonal expansion) to E x V (chaos), with BLOSUM62-based TCRdist applied between CDR3 peptides within each V-J. Welch's t-statistics and random forest reduced 500 to 550 V-J features to some 14, which were used in a naive Bayes classifier (R e1071). TCRdb handled the public reads itself, with Q25 trimming in fastp and clone calling in MiXCR, and kept productive beta chains. A single entry per CDR3 protein holds the most common genes and DNA from its merged rows. TCRdb's processing, not the authors' own work, is the source of the V and J calls. The sample records 250,000 to 300,000 distinct CDR3 sequences, 13% of which are singletons. 6% to 8% of the sample is held by the ten biggest clonotypes.

The sample comprised blood. Recombination linked TRBV5-4 to TRBJ1-2, with TRBD1 identical over 11 junction bases. The source is a woman between 25 and 40 years old with Graves' hyperthyroidism that later progressed to Graves' ophthalmopathy. The DNA reads as follows: TGTGCCAGCGGCTCGTCTGGACAGGGGGCGAATGGCTACACCTTC. It translates to CASGSSGQGANGYTF.